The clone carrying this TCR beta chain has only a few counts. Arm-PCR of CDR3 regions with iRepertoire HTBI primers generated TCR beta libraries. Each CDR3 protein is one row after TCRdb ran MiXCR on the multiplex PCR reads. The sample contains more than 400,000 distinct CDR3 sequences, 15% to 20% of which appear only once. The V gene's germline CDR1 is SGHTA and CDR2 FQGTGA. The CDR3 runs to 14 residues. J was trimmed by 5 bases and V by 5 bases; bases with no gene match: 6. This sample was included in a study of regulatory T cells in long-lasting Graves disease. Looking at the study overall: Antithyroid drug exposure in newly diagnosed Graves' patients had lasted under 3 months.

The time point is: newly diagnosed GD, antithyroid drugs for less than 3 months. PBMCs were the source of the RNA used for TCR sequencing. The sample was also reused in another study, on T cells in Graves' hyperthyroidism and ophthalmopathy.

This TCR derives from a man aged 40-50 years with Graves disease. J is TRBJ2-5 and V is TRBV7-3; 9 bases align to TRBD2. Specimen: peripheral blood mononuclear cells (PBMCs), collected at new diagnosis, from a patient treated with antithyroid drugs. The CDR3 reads CASSTHSGSETQYF. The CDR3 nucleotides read TGTGCCAGCAGCACCCATAGCGGGAGCGAGACCCAGTACTTC.